This record concerns one TCR beta chain sequence. The sample belongs to a study of OX40 agonist ivuxolimab in advanced cancers. The wider study: Patients receiving dose escalation had hepatocellular carcinoma, melanoma, renal cell or head and neck cancer.

Prior autoimmune disease or systemic immunosuppression barred patients. Method: immunoSEQ multiplex PCR; TCRdb's copy keeps in-frame clones and lacks some. Among 40,000 to 45,000 clones listed, about 85% were seen once. The source of this sequence is an adult with an advanced solid tumor such as melanoma, head and neck, liver or kidney cancer. Sample: CD4+ or CD8+ T cells sorted from blood, taken in a trial of the OX40 agonist ivuxolimab.

CDR3 protein: CASRGGQPREKLFF. In DNA form, the CDR3 reads TGTGCCAGCAGGGGGGGACAGCCCCGAGAAAAACTGTTTTTT. J is TRBJ1-4 and V is TRBV2, with TRBD1 matching over 7 bases. Looked up from germline, CDR1 is SNHLY and CDR2 is FYNNEI. The CDR3 runs 14 residues. Trimming took 6 bases from V and 8 from J; bases not matched to a gene: 9.